There are a few counts of the clone carrying this T cell receptor beta chain. Its antigen is unknown. Individually, cDNA molecules had unique molecular identifiers attached to them. TCRdb used MiXCR to reprocess the 5' RACE reads, holding one entry per CDR3 protein. This sample has about 64,000 distinct CDR3 sequences; roughly 12% occur once, and the top ten carry over 1.2%. This sample is part of a study of early T cells in non-severe SARS-CoV-2 infection. Study in general: Unsorted whole blood bulk RNA was sequenced, with unpaired chains.

Study conclusions and caveats: Missing private and CD4 specificities, VDJdb matching favored anti-spike CD8 responses.

The origin of this receptor is an adult who was a healthcare worker with PCR-confirmed SARS-CoV-2 infection or an uninfected control (not recorded which). The material sequenced was whole blood, taken at baseline.

The CDR3 reads CASSSGDSYEQYF. The CDR3 bases are TGTGCCAGCAGTTCGGGGGACTCCTACGAGCAGTACTTC. The V call is TRBV28, the J call TRBJ2-7; tentative D call: TRBD2 (6 bases). Trimming removed 4 bases from V and 0 bases from J, with 7 bases in between. Germline values: CDR1 MDHEN, CDR2 SYDVKM. The CDR3 is 13 residues long.